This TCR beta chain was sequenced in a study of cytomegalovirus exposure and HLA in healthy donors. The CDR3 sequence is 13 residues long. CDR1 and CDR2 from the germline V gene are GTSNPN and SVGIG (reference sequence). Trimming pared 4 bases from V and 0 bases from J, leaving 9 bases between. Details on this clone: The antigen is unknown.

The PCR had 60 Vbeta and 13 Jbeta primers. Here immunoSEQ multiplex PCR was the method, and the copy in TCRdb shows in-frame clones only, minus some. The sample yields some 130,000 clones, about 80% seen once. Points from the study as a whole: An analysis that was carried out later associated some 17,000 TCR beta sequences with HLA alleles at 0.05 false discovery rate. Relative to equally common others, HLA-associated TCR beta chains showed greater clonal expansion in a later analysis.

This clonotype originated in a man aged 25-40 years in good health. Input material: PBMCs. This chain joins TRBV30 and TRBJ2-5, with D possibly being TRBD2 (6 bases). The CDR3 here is CAWNAGHQETQYF. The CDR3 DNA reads TGTGCCTGGAATGCGGGACACCAAGAGACCCAGTACTTC. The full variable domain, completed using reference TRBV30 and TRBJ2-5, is SQTIHQWPATLVQPVGSPLSLECTVEGTSNPNLYWYRQAAGRGLQLLFYSVGIGQISSEVPQNLSASRPQDRQFILSSKKLLLSDSGFYLCAWNAGHQETQYFGPGTRLLVL.